This TCR beta chain comes out of a study of early T cells in non-severe SARS-CoV-2 infection. Study background: Sequencing input comprised bulk RNA from unsorted whole blood; chain pairing was not available.

TCRdb called the 5' RACE reads again in MiXCR, with one record for every CDR3 protein. The data contain about 71,000 distinct CDR3 sequences, roughly 12% of them singletons. This clonotype turned up a few times. Trimming pared 7 bases from V and 0 bases from J, leaving 16 bases between. CDR3 length equals 15 residues. The germline gives CDR1 SGHRS, CDR2 YFSETQ. The sequences come from whole blood, collected at baseline. The clonotype originates from an adult who was a healthcare worker with PCR-confirmed SARS-CoV-2 infection or an uninfected control (not recorded which). This chain connects TRBV5-1 to TRBJ1-1; possible D gene TRBD1, 6 bases. The CDR3 coding sequence is TGCGCCAGCGGATATTCAGGGGAAATGAACACTGAAGCTTTCTTT. It yields the protein CASGYSGEMNTEAFF.